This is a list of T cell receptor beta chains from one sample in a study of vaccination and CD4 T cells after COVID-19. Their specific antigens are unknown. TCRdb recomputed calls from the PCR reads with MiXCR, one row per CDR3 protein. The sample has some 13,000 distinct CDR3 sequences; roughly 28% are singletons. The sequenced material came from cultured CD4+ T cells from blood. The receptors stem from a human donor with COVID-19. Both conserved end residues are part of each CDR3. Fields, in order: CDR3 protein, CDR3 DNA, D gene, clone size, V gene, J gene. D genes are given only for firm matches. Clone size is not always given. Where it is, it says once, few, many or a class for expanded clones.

CDR3: CASSTDIAGELFF
DNA: TGCGCCAGCAGCACGGACATAGCCGGGGAGCTGTTTTTT
D: .
size: .
V: TRBV5-1
J: TRBJ2-2

CDR3: CASSQEVRGVNTEAFF
DNA: TGCGCCAGCAGCCAAGAGGTTCGGGGAGTGAACACTGAAGCTTTCTTT
D: .
size: .
V: TRBV4-1
J: TRBJ1-1

CDR3: CAISESPPFSEQYF
DNA: TGTGCCATCAGTGAGAGTCCCCCATTCAGCGAGCAGTACTTC
D: .
size: .
V: TRBV10-3
J: TRBJ2-7

CDR3: CASSLTPGGESPLHF
DNA: TGCGCCAGCAGCTTAACCCCTGGTGGCGAATCACCCCTCCACTTT
D: .
size: few
V: TRBV5-1
J: TRBJ1-6

CDR3: CASSPGGSTDTQYF
DNA: TGTGCCAGCTCACCAGGAGGCAGCACAGATACGCAGTATTTT
D: .
size: .
V: TRBV18
J: TRBJ2-3

CDR3: CASSSTGGHQPQHF
DNA: TGCGCCAGCAGCTCCACAGGGGGCCATCAGCCCCAGCATTTT
D: TRBD1
size: few
V: TRBV5-1
J: TRBJ1-5

CDR3: CASSTGQGATYEQYF
DNA: TGTGCCAGCAGTACAGGACAGGGGGCGACCTACGAGCAGTACTTC
D: TRBD1
size: .
V: TRBV27
J: TRBJ2-7

CDR3: CASSLDRAPGNTIYF
DNA: TGTGCCAGCAGTCTGGACAGGGCGCCTGGAAACACCATATATTTT
D: TRBD1
size: few
V: TRBV6-2/TRBV6-3
J: TRBJ1-3

CDR3: CASSKVDRELGHNEQFF
DNA: TGTGCCAGCAGCAAAGTAGACAGGGAGTTGGGTCACAATGAGCAGTTCTTC
D: .
size: .
V: TRBV21-1
J: TRBJ2-1

CDR3: CAISPGTGLGSYEQYF
DNA: TGTGCCATCAGTCCCGGGACAGGTTTGGGGTCCTACGAGCAGTACTTC
D: TRBD1
size: .
V: TRBV10-3
J: TRBJ2-7

CDR3: CASSPDPGQGDSPLHF
DNA: TGTGCCAGCTCACCAGACCCTGGACAGGGAGACTCACCCCTCCACTTT
D: TRBD1
size: .
V: TRBV18
J: TRBJ1-6

CDR3: CASRLAGSNEQFF
DNA: TGCGCCAGCAGGCTAGCGGGGTCTAATGAGCAGTTCTTC
D: TRBD2
size: .
V: TRBV10-1
J: TRBJ2-1